The entry below gives a single T cell receptor (beta chain) sequence along with its context. Antigen: not known. The CDR3 sequence is 16 residues long. The germline V gene encodes CDR1 MGHRA and CDR2 YSYEKL. V lost 4 bases and J lost 1; bases outside the gene matches: 9. The method was immunoSEQ multiplex PCR; TCRdb's version includes in-frame clones alone and lacks a portion of them. This table holds about 160,000 clones, about 88% found once. These data come from a study of cytomegalovirus exposure and HLA in healthy donors. Study-level results: Cytomegalovirus status was reportedly diagnosed by the classifier with high sensitivity and specificity. Altogether, some 170 TCR beta chains were recorded as cytomegalovirus-associated.

This sequence joins TRBV4-1 and TRBJ1-1, with 7 bases aligning to TRBD1. The source material was PBMCs. This receptor was identified in a man aged 18 to 30 in good health and CMV-seronegative. The CDR3 is CASSRPLRQGNTEAFF. CDR3 coding DNA: TGCGCCAGCAGCCGACCATTGAGACAGGGGAACACTGAAGCTTTCTTT.